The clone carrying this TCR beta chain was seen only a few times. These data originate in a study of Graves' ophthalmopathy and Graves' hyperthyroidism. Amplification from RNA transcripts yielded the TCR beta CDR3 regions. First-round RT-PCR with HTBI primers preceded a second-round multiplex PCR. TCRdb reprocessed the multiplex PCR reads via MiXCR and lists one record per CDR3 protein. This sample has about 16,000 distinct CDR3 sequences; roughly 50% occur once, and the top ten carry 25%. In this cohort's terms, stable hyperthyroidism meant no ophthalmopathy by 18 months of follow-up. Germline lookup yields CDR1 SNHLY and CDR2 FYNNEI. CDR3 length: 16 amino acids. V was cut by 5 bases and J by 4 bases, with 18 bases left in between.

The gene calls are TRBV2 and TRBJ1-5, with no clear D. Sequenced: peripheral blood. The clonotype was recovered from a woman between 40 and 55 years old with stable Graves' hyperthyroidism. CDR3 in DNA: TGTGCCAGCAGTTTACTAGGAGAGGGAGTTAATCAGCCCCAGCATTTT. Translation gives CASSLLGEGVNQPQHF.